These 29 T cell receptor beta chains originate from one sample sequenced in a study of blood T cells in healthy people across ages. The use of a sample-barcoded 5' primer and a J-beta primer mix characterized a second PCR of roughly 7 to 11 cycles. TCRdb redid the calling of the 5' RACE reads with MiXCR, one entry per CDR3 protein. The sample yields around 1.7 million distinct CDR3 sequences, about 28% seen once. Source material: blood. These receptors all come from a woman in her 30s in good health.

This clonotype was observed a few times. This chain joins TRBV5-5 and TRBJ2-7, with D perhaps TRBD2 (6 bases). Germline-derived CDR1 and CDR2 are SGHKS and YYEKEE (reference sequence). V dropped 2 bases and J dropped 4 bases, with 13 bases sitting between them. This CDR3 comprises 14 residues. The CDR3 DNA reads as TGTGCCAGCAGCTTAATCGGGAGCGGGTACGAGCAGTACTTC. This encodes CASSLIGSGYEQYF.

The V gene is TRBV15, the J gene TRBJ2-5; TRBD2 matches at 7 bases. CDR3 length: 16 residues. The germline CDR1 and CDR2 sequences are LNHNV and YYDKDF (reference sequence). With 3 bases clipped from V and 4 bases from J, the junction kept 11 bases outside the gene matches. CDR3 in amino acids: CATSRDGTTRGETQYF. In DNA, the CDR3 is TGTGCCACCAGCAGGGATGGGACTACGCGGGGAGAGACCCAGTACTTC.

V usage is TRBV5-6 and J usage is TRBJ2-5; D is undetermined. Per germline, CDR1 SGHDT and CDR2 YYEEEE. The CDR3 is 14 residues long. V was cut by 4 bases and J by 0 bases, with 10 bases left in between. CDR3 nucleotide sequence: TGTGCCAGCAGCCGATTTGGGGACCAAGAGACCCAGTACTTC. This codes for CASSRFGDQETQYF.

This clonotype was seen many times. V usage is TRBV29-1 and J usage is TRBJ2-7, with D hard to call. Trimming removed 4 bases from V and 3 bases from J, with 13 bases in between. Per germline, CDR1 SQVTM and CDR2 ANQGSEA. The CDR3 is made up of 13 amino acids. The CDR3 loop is CSVVRDEGYEQYF. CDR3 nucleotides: TGCAGCGTTGTTAGAGATGAAGGCTACGAGCAGTACTTC.

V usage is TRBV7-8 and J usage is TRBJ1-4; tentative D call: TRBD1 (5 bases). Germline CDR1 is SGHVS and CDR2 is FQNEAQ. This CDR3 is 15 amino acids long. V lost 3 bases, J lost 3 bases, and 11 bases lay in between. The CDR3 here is CASSLLAGPNEKLFF. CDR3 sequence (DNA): TGTGCCAGCAGCTTGCTAGCGGGGCCTAATGAAAAACTGTTTTTT.

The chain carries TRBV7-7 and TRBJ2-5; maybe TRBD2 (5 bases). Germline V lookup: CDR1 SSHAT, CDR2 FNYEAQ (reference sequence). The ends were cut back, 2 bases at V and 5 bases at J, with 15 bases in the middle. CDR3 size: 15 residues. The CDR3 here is CASSLFDGPGETQYF. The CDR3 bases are TGTGCCAGCAGCTTATTCGACGGGCCGGGGGAGACCCAGTACTTC.

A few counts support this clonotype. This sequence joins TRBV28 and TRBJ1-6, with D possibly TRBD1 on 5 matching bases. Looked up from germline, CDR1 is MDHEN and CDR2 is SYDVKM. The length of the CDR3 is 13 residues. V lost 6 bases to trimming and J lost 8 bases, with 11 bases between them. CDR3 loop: CASRRQQDSPLHF. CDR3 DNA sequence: TGTGCCAGCAGGAGACAGCAGGATTCACCCCTCCACTTT.

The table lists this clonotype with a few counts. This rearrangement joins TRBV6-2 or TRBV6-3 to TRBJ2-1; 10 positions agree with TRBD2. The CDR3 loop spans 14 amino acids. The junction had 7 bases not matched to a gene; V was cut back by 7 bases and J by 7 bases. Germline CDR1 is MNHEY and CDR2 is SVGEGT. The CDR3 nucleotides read TGTGCCAGCACACCGAGCGGGAGGGGGAATGAGCAGTTCTTC. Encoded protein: CASTPSGRGNEQFF.

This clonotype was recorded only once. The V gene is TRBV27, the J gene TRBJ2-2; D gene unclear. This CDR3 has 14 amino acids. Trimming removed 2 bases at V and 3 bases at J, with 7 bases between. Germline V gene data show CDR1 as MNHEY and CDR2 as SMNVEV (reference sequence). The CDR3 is CASSLRRDTGELFF. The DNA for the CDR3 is TGTGCCAGCAGTTTAAGAAGGGACACCGGGGAGCTGTTTTTT.

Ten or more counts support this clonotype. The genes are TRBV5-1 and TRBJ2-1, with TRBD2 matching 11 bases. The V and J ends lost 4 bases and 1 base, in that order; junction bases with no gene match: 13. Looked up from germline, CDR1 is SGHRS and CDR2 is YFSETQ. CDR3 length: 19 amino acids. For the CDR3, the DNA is TGCGCCAGCAGCGGGAGCCTAGCGGGAGGTGCTGGGTCCTACAATGAGCAGTTCTTC. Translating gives CASSGSLAGGAGSYNEQFF.

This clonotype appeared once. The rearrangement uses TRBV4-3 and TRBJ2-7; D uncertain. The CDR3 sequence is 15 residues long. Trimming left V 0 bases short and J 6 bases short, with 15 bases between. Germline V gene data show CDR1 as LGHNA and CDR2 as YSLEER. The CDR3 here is CASSQEIGGLREQYF. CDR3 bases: TGCGCCAGCAGCCAAGAAATCGGCGGATTACGCGAGCAGTACTTC.

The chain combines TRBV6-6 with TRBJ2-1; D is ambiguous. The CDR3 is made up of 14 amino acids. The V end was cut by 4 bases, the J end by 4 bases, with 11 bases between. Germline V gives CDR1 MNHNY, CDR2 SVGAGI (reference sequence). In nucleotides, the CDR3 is TGTGCCAGCAGTTTGACCGTGGGGTACAATGAGCAGTTCTTC. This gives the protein CASSLTVGYNEQFF.

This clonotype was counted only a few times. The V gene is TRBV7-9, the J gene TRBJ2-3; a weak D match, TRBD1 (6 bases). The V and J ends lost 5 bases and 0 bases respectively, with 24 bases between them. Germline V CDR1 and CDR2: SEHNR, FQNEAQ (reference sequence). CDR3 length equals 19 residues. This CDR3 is CASSPREVTGSGSTDTQYF. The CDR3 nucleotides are TGTGCCAGCAGCCCTAGAGAGGTGACAGGATCGGGGAGCACAGATACGCAGTATTTT. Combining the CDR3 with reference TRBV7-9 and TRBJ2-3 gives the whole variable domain DTGVSQNPRHKITKRGQNVTFRCDPISEHNRLYWYRQTLGQGPEFLTYFQNEAQLEKSRLLSDRFSAERPKGSFSTLEIQRTEQGDSAMYLCASSPREVTGSGSTDTQYFGPGTRLTVL.

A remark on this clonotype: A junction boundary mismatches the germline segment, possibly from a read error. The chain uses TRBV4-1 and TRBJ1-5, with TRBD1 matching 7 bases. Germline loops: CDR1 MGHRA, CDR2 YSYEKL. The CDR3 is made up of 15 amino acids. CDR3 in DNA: TGCGCCGGCAGCTTCGACAGTGCAGGGGGACAGCCCCAGCATTTT. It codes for CAGSFDSAGGQPQHF.

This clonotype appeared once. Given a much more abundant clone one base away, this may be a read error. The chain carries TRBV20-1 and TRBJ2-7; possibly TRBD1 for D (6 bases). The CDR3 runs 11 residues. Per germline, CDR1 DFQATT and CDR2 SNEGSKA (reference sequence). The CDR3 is CSATGEYGQYF. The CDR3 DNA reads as TGCAGTGCTACAGGGGAGTACGGGCAGTACTTC.

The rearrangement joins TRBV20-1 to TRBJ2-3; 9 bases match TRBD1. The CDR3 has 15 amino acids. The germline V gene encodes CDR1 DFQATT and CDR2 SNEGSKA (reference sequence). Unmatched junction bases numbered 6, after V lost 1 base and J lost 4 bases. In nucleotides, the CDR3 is TGCAGTGCTAGAGTGCGGACAGGGGTGTCAGATACGCAGTATTTT. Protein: CSARVRTGVSDTQYF.

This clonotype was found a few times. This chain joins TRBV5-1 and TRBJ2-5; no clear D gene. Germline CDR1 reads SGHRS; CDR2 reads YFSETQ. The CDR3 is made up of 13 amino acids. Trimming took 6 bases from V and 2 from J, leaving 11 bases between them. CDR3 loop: CASTPSDQETQYF. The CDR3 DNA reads TGCGCCAGCACCCCCTCGGATCAAGAGACCCAGTACTTC.

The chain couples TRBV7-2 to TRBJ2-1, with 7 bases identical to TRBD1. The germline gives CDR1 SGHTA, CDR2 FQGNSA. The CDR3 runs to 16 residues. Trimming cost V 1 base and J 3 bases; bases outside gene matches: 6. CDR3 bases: TGTGCCAGCAGCTTAGGAGACAGGGCGATCTACAATGAGCAGTTCTTC. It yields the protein CASSLGDRAIYNEQFF.

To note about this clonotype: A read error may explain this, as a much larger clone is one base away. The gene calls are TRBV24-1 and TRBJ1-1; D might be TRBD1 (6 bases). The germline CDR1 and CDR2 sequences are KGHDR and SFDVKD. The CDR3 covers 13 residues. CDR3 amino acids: CTTSDPGTLGAFF. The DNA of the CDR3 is TGTACCACCAGTGATCCCGGGACATTGGGAGCTTTCTTT.

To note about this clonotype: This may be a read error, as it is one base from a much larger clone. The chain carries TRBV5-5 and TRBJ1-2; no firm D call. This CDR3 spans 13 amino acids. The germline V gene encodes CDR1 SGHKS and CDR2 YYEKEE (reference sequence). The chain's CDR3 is CARSSLRNYGYTF. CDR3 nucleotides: TGTGCCAGAAGCTCGCTCAGGAACTATGGCTACACCTTC. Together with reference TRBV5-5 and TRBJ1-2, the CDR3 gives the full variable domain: DAGVTQSPTHLIKTRGQQVTLRCSPISGHKSVSWYQQVLGQGPQFIFQYYEKEERGRGNFPDRFSARQFPNYSSELNVNALLLGDSALYLCARSSLRNYGYTFGSGTRLTVV.

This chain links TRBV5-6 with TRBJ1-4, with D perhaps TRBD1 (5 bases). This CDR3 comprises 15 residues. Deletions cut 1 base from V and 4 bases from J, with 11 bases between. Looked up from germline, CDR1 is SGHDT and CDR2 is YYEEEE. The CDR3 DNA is TGTGCCAGCAGCTTGAACCTGGGGCTTAATGAAAAACTGTTTTTT. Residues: CASSLNLGLNEKLFF.

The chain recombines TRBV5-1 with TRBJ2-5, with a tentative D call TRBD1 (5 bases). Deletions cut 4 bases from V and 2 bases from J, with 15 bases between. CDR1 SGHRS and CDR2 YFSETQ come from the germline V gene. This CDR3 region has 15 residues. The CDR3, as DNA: TGCGCCAGCAGCGGGGCAGTCGGTGGGCAAGAGACCCAGTACTTC. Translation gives CASSGAVGGQETQYF.

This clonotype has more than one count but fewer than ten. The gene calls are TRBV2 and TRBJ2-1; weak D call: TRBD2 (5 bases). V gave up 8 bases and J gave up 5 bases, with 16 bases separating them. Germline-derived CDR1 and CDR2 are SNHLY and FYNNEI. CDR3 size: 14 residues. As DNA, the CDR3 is TGTGCCAGCCACCGGGGTAGGAATAACAATGAGCAGTTCTTC. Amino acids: CASHRGRNNNEQFF.

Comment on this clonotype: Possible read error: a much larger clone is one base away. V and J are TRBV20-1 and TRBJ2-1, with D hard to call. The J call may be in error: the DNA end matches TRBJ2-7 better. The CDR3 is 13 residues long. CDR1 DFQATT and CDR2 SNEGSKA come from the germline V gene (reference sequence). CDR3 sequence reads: CSASYSHYNEQYF. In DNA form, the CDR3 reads TGCAGTGCTAGTTACTCCCACTACAATGAGCAGTACTTC.

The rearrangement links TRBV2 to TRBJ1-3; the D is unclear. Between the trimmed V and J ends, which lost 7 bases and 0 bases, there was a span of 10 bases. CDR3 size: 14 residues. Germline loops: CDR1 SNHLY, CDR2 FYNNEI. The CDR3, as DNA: TGTGCCAGCACACCTCAAATCTCTGGAAACACCATATATTTT. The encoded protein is CASTPQISGNTIYF.

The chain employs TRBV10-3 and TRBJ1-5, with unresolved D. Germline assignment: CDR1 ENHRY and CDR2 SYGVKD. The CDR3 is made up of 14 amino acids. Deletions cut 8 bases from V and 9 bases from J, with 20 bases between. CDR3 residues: CAIGEGVPGSPQHF. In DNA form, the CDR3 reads TGTGCCATCGGAGAAGGCGTCCCCGGTTCGCCCCAGCATTTT.

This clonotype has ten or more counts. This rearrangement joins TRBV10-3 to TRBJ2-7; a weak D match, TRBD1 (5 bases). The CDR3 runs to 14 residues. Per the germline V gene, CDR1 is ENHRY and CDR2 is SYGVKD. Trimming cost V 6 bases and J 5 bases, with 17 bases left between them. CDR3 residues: CAISPTDSIHEQYF. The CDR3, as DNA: TGTGCCATCAGCCCGACAGACAGTATCCACGAGCAGTACTTC.

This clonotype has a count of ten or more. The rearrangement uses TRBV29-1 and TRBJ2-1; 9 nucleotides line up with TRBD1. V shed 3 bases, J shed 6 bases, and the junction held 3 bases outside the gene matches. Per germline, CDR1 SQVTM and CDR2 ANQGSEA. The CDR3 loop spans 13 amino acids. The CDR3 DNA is TGCAGCGTTGAGGGACAGGGCCTCAATGAGCAGTTCTTC. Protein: CSVEGQGLNEQFF.

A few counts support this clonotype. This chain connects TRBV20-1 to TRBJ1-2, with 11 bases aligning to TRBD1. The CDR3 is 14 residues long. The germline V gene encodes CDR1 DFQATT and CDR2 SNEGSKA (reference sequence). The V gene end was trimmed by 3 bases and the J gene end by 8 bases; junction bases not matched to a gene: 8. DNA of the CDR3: TGCAGTGCTAGGGTAGGACAGGGGGCGGAAGGCTACACCTTC. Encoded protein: CSARVGQGAEGYTF.